Described below is a single TCR beta chain sequence and its context. Different DNA sequences within this sample yield the same CDR3. Source study methods: Amplification from reference gene primers served as the basis for estimated nucleated cell counts. Clones were sequenced by immunoSEQ multiplex PCR, and TCRdb holds only the in-frame ones, with some missing. The DNA was the basis for D and trimming; V, J and clone size are from that table. This sample carries around 190,000 clones, 70% to 85% of them seen once, and the ten largest clones take 6.5% to 8.5%. The sample belongs to a study of blood T cell repertoires in COVID-19. V gave up 0 bases and J gave up 3 bases; unmatched junction bases: 2. Germline V gives CDR1 SGDLS, CDR2 YYNGEE. The CDR3 is 14 residues long.

Material: peripheral blood. The TCR comes from a human donor in a cohort sampled during active COVID-19. The chain is built from TRBV9 and TRBJ1-2; the match to TRBD1 covers 7 bases. CDR3 nucleotides: TGTGCCAGCAGCGTAGGACAGGGTGACTATGGCTACACCTTC. Its protein is CASSVGQGDYGYTF.